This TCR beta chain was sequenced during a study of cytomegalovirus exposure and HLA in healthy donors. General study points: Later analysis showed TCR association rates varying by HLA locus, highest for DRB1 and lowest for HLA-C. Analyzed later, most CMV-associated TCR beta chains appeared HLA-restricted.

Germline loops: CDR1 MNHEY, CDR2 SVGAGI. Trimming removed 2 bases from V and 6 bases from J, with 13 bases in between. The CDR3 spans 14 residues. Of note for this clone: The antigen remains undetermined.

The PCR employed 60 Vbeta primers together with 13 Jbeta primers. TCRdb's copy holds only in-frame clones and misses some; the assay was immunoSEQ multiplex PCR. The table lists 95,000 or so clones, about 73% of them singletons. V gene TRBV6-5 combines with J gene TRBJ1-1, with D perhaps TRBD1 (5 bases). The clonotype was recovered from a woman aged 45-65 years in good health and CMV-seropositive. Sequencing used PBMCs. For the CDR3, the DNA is TGTGCCAGCAGTTACGGTCGGGGGGACCCTGAAGCTTTCTTT. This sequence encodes CASSYGRGDPEAFF.